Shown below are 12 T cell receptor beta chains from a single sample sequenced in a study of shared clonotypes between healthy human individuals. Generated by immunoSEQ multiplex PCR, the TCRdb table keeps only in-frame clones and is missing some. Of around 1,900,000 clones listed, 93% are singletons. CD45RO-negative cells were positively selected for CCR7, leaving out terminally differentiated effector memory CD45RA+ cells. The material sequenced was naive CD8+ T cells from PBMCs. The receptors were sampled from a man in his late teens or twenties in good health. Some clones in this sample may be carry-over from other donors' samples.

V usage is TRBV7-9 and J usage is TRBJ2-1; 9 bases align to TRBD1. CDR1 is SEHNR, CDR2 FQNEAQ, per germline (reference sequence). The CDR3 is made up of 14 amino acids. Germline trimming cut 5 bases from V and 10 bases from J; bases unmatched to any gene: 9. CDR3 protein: CASSTGGLMSEQFF. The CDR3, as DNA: TGTGCCAGCAGCACAGGGGGCCTAATGAGCGAGCAGTTCTTC. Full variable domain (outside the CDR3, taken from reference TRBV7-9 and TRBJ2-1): DTGVSQNPRHKITKRGQNVTFRCDPISEHNRLYWYRQTLGQGPEFLTYFQNEAQLEKSRLLSDRFSAERPKGSFSTLEIQRTEQGDSAMYLCASSTGGLMSEQFFGPGTRLTVL.

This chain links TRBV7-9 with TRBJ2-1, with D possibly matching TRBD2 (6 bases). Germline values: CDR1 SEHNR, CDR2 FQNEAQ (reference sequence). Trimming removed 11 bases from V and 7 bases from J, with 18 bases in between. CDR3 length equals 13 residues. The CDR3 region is CAGKPSAGNEQFF. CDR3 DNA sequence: TGTGCCGGAAAGCCCTCGGCGGGGAATGAGCAGTTCTTC.

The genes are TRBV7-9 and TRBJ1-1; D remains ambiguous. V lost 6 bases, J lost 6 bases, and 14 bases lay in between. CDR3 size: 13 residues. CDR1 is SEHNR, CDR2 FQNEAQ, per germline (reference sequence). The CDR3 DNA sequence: TGTGCCAGCAGACAGTCACCGGGTCCTGAAGCTTTCTTT. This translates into CASRQSPGPEAFF.

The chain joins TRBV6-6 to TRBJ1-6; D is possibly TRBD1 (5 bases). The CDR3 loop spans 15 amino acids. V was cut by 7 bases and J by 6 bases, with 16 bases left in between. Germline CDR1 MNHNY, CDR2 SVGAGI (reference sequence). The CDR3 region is CASTNPGRFNSPLHF. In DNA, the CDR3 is TGTGCCAGCACGAACCCGGGACGGTTTAATTCACCCCTCCACTTT.

The CDR3 region has the DNA TGCGCCAGCAGCTACGACAGGGGGCTCTACGAGCAGTACTTC. It translates to CASSYDRGLYEQYF. V and J are TRBV5-1 and TRBJ2-7; 10 bases are a match to TRBD1. V was clipped by 3 bases and J by 3 bases; unmatched bases: 3. CDR3 length equals 14 residues. Germline V lookup: CDR1 SGHRS, CDR2 YFSETQ.

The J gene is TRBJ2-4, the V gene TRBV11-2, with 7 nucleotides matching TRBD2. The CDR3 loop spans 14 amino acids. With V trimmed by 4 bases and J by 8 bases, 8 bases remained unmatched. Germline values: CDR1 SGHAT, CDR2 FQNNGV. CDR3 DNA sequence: TGTGCCAGCAGCTCGAGGGAGGGCGGGGACATTCAGTACTTC. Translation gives CASSSREGGDIQYF. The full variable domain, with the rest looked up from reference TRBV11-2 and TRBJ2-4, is EAGVAQSPRYKIIEKRQSVAFWCNPISGHATLYWYQQILGQGPKLLIQFQNNGVVDDSQLPKDRFSAERLKGVDSTLKIQPAKLEDSAVYLCASSSREGGDIQYFGAGTRLSVL.

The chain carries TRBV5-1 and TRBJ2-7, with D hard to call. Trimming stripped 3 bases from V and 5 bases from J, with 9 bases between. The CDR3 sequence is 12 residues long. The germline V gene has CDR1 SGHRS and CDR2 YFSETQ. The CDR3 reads CASSSTANEQYF. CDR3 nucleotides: TGCGCCAGCAGCTCAACAGCCAACGAGCAGTACTTC.

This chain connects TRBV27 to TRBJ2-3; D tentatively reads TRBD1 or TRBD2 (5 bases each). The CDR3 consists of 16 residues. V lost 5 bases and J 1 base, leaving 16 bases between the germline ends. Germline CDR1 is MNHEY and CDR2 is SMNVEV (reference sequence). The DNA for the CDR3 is TGTGCCAGCAGTGAAATCGGGGCGCGGGGCACAGATACGCAGTATTTT. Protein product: CASSEIGARGTDTQYF.

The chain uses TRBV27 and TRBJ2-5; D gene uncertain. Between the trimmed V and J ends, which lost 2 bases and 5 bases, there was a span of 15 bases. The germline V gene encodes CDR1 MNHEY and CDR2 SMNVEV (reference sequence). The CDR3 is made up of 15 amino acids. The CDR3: CASSLDRNFPETQYF. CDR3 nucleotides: TGTGCCAGCAGTTTAGATCGGAACTTCCCGGAGACCCAGTACTTC.

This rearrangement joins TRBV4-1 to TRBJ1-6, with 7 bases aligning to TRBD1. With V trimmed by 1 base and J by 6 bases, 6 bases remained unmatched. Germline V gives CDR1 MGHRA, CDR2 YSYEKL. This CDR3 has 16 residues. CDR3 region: CASSQGSGTANSPLHF. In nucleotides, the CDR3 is TGCGCCAGCAGCCAAGGCTCCGGGACAGCTAATTCACCCCTCCACTTT.

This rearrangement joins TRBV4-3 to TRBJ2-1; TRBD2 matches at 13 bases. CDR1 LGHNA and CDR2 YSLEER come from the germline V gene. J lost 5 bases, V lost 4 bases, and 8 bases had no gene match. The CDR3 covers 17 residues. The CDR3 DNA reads TGCGCCAGCAGCCCTCGACTAGCGGGAGGCCTTGACAATGAGCAGTTCTTC. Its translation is CASSPRLAGGLDNEQFF.

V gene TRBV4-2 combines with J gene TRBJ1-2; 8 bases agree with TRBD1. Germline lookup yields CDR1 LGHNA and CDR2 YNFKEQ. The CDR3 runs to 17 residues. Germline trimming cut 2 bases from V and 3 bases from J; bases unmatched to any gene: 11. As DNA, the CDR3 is TGTGCCAGCAGCCAACTTGGACAGGGTGGTAAGGACTATGGCTACACCTTC. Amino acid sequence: CASSQLGQGGKDYGYTF.